The 2 T cell receptor beta chains reported below all come from one sample, sequenced in a study of blood T cell repertoires in COVID-19. Some clones are missing from TCRdb's copy, which holds only in-frame ones; the method was immunoSEQ multiplex PCR. This sample yields fewer than 400,000 clones, of which 89% are seen a single time; 5.2% belongs to the top ten. The source material was PBMCs or T cells enriched from blood (not recorded which). These receptors all come from a man in his 60s who had recovered from COVID-19.

The chain has TRBV15 and TRBJ1-5; TRBD1 matches at 9 bases. V gave up 3 bases and J gave up 5 bases; unmatched junction bases: 11. The CDR3 contains 17 residues. Germline CDR1 reads LNHNV; CDR2 reads YYDKDF (reference sequence). CDR3 protein: CATSSNTGTGRYQPQHF. The CDR3 DNA sequence: TGTGCCACCAGCAGTAACACCGGGACAGGGCGATATCAGCCCCAGCATTTT.

The rearrangement joins TRBV4-1 to TRBJ2-2; 13 bases are shared with TRBD2. Per germline, CDR1 MGHRA and CDR2 YSYEKL. The V and J ends lost 7 bases and 6 bases, in that order; junction bases with no gene match: 8. The CDR3 extends over 16 amino acids. The CDR3 loop reads CASTSGLAGVPGELFF. The CDR3 coding sequence is TGCGCCAGCACCAGCGGACTAGCGGGAGTTCCCGGGGAGCTGTTTTTT.